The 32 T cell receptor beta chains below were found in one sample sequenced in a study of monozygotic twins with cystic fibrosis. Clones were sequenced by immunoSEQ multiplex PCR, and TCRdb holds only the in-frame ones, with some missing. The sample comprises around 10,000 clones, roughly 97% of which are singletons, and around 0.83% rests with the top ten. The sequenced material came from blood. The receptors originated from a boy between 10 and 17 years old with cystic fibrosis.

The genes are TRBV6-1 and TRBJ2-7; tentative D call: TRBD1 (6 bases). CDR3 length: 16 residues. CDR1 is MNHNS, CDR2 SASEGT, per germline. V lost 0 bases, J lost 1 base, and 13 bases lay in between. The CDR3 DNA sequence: TGTGCCAGCAGTGAAGCACAGGGATCCCTATCCTACGAGCAGTACTTC. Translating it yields CASSEAQGSLSYEQYF.

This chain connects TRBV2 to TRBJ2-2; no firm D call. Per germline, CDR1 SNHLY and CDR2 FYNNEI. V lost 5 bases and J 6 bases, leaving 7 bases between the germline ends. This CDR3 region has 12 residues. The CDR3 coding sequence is TGTGCCAGCAGTCGGGTACCCGGGGAGCTGTTTTTT. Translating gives CASSRVPGELFF.

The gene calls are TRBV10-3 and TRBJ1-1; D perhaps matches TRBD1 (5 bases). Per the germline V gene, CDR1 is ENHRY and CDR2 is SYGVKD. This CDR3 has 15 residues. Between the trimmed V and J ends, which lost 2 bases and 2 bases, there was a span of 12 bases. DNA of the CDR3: TGTGCCATCAGTGAGGGTACGGGGGGTAACACTGAAGCTTTCTTT. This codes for CAISEGTGGNTEAFF.

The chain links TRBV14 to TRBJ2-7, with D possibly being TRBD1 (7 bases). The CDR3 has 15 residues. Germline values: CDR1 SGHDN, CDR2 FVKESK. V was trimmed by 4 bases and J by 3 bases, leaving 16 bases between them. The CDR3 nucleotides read TGTGCCAGCAGCCGGATTCGACAGGGAGGCTACGAGCAGTACTTC. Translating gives CASSRIRQGGYEQYF.

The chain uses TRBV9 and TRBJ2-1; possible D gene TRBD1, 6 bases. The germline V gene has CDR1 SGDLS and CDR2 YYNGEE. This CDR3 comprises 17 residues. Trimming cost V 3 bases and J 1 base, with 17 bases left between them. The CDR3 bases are TGTGCCAGCAGCGCCCGACACGATCAGGGGTCCTACAATGAGCAGTTCTTC. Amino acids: CASSARHDQGSYNEQFF.

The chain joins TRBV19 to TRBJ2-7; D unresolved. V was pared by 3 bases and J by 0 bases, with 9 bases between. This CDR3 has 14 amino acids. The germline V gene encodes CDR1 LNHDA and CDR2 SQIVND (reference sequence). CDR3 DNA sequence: TGTGCCAGTAGTATGGCTAGTTCCTCCTACGAGCAGTACTTC. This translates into CASSMASSSYEQYF.

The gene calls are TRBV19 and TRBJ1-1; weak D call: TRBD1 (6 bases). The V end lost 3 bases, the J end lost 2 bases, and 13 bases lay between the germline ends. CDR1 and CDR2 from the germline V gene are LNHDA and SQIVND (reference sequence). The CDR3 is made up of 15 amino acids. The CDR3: CASSMDSLSNTEAFF. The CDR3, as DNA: TGTGCCAGTAGTATGGACAGCCTTAGCAACACTGAAGCTTTCTTT.

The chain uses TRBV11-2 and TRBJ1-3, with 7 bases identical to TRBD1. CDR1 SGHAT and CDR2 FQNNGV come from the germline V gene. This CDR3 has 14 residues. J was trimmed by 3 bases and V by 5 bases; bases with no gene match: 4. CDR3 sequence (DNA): TGTGCCAGCAGCCGGGACAGCCTTGGAAACACCATATATTTT. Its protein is CASSRDSLGNTIYF.

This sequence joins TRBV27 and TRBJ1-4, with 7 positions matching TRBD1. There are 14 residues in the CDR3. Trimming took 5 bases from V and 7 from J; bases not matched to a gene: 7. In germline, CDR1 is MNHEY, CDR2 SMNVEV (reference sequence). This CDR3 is CASSRQGGTEKLFF. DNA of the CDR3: TGTGCCAGCAGTCGACAGGGAGGGACTGAAAAACTGTTTTTT.

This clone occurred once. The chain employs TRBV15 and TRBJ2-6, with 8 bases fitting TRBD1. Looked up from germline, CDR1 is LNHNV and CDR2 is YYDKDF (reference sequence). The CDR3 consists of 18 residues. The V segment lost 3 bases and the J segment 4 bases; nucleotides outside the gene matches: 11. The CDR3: CATSRDGQGSAGANVLTF. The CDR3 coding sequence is TGTGCCACCAGCAGGGATGGACAGGGTTCGGCGGGGGCCAACGTCCTGACTTTC.

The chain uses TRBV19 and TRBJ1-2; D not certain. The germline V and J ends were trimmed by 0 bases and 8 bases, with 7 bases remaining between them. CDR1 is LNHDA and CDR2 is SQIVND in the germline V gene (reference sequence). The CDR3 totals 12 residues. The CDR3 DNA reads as TGTGCCAGTAGTATAGATCCAAGCGGCTACACCTTC. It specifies CASSIDPSGYTF.

CDR3 sequence (DNA): TGTGCCACCAGCAGCCCGACCTACGGCGGCTACACCTTC. It is translated as CATSSPTYGGYTF. The genes are TRBV15 and TRBJ1-2; no clear D. Germline V gene sequence: CDR1 LNHNV, CDR2 YYDKDF (reference sequence). V lost 3 bases and J lost 8, with 13 bases in between. CDR3 length: 13 amino acids.

Written as DNA, the CDR3 is TGTGCCAGTCCCGGGACAGCCAATACCGGGGAGCTGTTTTTT. Its translation: CASPGTANTGELFF. The chain combines TRBV2 with TRBJ2-2; 7 nucleotides line up with TRBD1. J gave up 5 bases and V 9 bases, and 9 bases lay outside the gene matches. CDR1 and CDR2 (germline): SNHLY, FYNNEI. This CDR3 contains 14 residues.

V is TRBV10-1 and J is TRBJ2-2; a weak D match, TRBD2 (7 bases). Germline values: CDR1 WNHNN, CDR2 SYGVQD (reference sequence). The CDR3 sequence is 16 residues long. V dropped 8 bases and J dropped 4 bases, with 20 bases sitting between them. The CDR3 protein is CASPRGAQGTTGELFF. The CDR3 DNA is TGCGCCAGCCCTCGGGGGGCCCAGGGCACCACCGGGGAGCTGTTTTTT.

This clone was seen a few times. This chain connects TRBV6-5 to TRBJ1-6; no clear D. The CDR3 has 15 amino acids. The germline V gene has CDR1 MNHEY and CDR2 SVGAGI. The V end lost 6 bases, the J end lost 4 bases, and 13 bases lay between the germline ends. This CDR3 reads CASRNRRDYNSPLHF. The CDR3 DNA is TGTGCCAGCAGGAACCGACGGGATTATAATTCACCCCTCCACTTT.

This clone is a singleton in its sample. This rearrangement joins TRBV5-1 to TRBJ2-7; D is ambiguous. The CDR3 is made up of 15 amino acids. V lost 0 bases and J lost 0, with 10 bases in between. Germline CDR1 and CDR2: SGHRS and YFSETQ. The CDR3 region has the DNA TGCGCCAGCAGCTTGGACGGGTCCCCCTCCTACGAGCAGTACTTC. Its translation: CASSLDGSPSYEQYF.

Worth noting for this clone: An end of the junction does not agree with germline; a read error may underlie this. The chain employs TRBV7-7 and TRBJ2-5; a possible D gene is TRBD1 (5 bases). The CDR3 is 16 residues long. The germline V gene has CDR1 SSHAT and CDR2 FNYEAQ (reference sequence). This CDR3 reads CASSLETAPRKETQYF. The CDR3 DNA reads TGTGCTAGCAGCTTGGAGACAGCGCCCAGGAAAGAGACCCAGTACTTC.

Here the CDR3 DNA reads TGTGCCAGCAGCCAAGAGGAGAGGGAGCAGTACTTC. Translation gives CASSQEEREQYF. The chain recombines TRBV4-2 with TRBJ2-7; D uncertain. V was clipped by 0 bases and J by 7 bases, with 7 bases between them. The CDR3 extends over 12 amino acids. Germline-derived CDR1 and CDR2 are LGHNA and YNFKEQ.

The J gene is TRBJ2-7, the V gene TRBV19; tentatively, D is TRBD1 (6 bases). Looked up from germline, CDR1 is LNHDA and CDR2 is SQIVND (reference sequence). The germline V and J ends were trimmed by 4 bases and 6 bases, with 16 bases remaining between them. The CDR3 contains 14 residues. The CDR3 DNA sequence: TGTGCCAGTAGTACATACACAGGGCCGGGCGAGCAGTACTTC. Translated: CASSTYTGPGEQYF.

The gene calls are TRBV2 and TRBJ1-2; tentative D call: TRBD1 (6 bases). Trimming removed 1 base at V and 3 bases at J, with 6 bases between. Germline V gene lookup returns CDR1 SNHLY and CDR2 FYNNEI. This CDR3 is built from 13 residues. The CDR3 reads CASSEDRDYGYTF. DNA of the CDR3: TGTGCCAGCAGTGAAGACAGGGACTATGGCTACACCTTC.

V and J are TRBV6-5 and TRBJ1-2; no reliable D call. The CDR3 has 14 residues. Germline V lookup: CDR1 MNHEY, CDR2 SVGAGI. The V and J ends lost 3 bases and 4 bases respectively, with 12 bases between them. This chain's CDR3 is CASSYGAPGYGYTF. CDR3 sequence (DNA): TGTGCCAGCAGTTATGGTGCGCCGGGCTATGGCTACACCTTC.

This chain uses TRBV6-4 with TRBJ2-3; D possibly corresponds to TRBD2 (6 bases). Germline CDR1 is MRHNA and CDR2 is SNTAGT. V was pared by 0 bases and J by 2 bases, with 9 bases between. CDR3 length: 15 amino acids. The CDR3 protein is CASSDSPGVTDTQYF. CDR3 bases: TGTGCCAGCAGTGACTCGCCGGGGGTCACAGATACGCAGTATTTT.

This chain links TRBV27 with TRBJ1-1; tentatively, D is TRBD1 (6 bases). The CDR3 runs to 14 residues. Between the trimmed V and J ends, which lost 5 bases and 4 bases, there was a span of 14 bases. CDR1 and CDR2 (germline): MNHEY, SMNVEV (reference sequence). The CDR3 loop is CASSARQGITEAFF. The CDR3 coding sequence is TGTGCCAGCAGTGCCCGCCAGGGGATCACTGAAGCTTTCTTT.

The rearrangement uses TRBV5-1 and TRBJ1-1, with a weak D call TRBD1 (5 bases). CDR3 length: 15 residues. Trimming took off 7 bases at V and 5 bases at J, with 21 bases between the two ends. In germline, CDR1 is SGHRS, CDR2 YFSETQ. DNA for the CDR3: TGCGCCAGCGGGATAGTTGGACAAACAGGAACTGAAGCTTTCTTT. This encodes CASGIVGQTGTEAFF.

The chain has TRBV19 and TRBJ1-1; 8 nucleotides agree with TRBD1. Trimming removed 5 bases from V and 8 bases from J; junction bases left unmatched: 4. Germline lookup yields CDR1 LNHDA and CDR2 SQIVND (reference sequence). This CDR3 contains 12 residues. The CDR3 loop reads CASSPRDREAFF. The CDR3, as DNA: TGTGCCAGTAGTCCCCGGGACAGGGAAGCTTTCTTT.

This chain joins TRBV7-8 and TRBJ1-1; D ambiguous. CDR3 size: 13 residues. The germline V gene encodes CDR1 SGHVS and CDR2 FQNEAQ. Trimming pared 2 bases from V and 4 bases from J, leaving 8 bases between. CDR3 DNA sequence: TGTGCCAGCAGCTTAACAGTGCGCACTGAAGCTTTCTTT. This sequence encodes CASSLTVRTEAFF.

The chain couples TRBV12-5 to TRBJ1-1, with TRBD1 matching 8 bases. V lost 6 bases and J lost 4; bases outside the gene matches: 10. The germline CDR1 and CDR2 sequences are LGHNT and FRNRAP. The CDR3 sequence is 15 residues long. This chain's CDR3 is CASGLQGGTGTEAFF. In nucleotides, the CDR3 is TGTGCTAGTGGCCTACAGGGGGGAACGGGCACTGAAGCTTTCTTT.

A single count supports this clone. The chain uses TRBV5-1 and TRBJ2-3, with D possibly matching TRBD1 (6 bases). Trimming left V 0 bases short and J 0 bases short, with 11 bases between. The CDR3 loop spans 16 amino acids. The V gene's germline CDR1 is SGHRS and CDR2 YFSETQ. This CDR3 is CASSLGLRGSTDTQYF. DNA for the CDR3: TGCGCCAGCAGCTTGGGATTGAGGGGGAGCACAGATACGCAGTATTTT.

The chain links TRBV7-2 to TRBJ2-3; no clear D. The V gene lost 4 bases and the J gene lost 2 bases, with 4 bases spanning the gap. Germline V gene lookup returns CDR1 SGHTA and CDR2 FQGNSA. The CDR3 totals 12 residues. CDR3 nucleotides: TGTGCCAGCAGCTCGAACACAGATACGCAGTATTTT. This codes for CASSSNTDTQYF.

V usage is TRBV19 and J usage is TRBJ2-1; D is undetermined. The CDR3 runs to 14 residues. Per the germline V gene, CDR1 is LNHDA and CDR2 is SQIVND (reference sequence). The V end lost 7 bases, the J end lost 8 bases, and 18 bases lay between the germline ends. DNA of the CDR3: TGTGCCAGTATTCCAGGACCATCTCATGATGAGCAGTTCTTC. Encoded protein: CASIPGPSHDEQFF.

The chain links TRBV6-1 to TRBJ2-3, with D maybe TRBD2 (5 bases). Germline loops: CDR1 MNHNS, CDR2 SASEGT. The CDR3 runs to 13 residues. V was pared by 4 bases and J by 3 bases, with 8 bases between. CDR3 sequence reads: CASSVGVTDTQYF. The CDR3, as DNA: TGTGCCAGCAGTGTCGGGGTAACAGATACGCAGTATTTT.

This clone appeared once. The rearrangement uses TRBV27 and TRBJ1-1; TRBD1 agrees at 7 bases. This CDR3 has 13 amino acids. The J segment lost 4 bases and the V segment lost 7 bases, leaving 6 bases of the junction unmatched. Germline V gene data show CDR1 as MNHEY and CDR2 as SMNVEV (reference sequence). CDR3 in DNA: TGTGCCAGCAAGTACAGGGACAGCACTGAAGCTTTCTTT. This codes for CASKYRDSTEAFF.